This is a list of T cell receptor beta chains from one sample in a study of monozygotic twins with inflammatory bowel disease. Reanalyzing the 5' RACE reads, TCRdb keeps one entry per CDR3 protein, without DNA. The repertoire table contains 200,000 to 250,000 distinct CDR3 sequences. The sample consisted of blood. These TCRs come from a human donor with ulcerative colitis or Crohn's disease, or a healthy co-twin of an affected twin (not recorded which). The CDR3 runs from the conserved cysteine through the conserved F or W.

>TRBV5-1|TRBJ2-5
CASSSLQETQYF
>TRBV20-1|TRBJ2-1
CSASTSSDEQFF
>TRBV6-5|TRBJ1-6
CASSTHPGTPLHF
>TRBV12-3/TRBV12-4|TRBJ1-1
CASSLAGPTEAFF
>TRBV11-2|TRBJ2-5
CASRIGRGRETQYF
>TRBV18|TRBJ2-7
CASSPPSTGLVYEQYF
>TRBV7-9|TRBJ1-1
CASSLGGGRTSGTEAFF
>TRBV11-2|TRBJ1-1
CASSSDPPGVNTEAFF
>TRBV15|TRBJ2-1
CATSASGAHNEQFF
>TRBV7-9|TRBJ2-5
CASSFGQKETQYF
>TRBV20-1|TRBJ2-1
CSARTRPSNNEQFF
>TRBV7-3|TRBJ2-3
CASSLQLASTDTQYF